This T cell receptor beta chain is drawn from a study of control samples from healthy donors and cancer patients. Libraries were prepared by immunoSEQ multiplex PCR; TCRdb keeps only in-frame clonotypes and omits some of them. The repertoire holds over 150,000 clones, with 85% to 95% as singletons. The CDR3 runs 13 residues. The sequenced sample was blood. This rearrangement joins TRBV21-1 to TRBJ2-5; the D call of TRBD2 is as the table states it, not checked on the DNA. TRBV21-1 is a pseudogene locus. This TCR was sampled from a man between 18 and 29 years old in good health. The CDR3 spells CASSTRPRETQYF. The DNA of the CDR3 is TGTGCCAGCAGCACGCGACCTAGAGAGACCCAGTACTTC.